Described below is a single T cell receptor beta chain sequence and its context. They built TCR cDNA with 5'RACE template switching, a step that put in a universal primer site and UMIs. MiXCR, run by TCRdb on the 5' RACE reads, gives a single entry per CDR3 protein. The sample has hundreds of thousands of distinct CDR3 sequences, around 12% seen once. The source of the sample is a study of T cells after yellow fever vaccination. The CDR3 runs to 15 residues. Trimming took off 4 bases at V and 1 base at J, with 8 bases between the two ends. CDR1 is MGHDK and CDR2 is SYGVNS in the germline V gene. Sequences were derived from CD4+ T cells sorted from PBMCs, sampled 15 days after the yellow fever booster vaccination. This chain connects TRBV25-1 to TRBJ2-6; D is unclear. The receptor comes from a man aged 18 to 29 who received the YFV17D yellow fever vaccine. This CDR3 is CASSAAGSGANVLTF. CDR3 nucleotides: TGTGCCAGCAGTGCGGCCGGATCTGGGGCCAACGTCCTGACTTTC.